Listed here are 3 T cell receptor beta chains from one sample, sequenced in a study of response to subunit inactivated influenza vaccine. TCRdb recomputed calls from the RT-PCR reads with MiXCR, one row per CDR3 protein. The sample lists roughly 190,000 distinct CDR3 sequences, approximately 15% occurring once. The sample was CD8+ T cells sorted from PBMCs, taken roughly 5 days after vaccination. The source is a man in his fifties who received an inactivated influenza vaccine.

This clonotype was seen a few times. This chain joins TRBV5-1 and TRBJ1-1; 7 nucleotides agree with TRBD1. J gave up 6 bases and V 4 bases, and 6 bases lay outside the gene matches. CDR1 is SGHRS, CDR2 YFSETQ, per germline. This CDR3 has 13 residues. The CDR3 protein is CASSNYRGPEAFF. For the CDR3, the DNA is TGCGCCAGCAGCAACTACAGGGGTCCTGAAGCTTTCTTT.

The chain recombines TRBV9 with TRBJ2-7; D unresolved. The CDR3 spans 14 residues. Trimming shortened V by 1 base and J by 0 bases, and 8 bases separated the two germline ends. The germline CDR1 and CDR2 sequences are SGDLS and YYNGEE. CDR3 protein: CASSVLSDSYEQYF. CDR3 in DNA: TGTGCCAGCAGCGTACTTAGTGACTCCTACGAGCAGTACTTC.

This clonotype turned up a few times. The rearrangement uses TRBV27 and TRBJ2-7, with D perhaps matching TRBD1 or TRBD2 (6 bases each). Germline CDR1 reads MNHEY; CDR2 reads SMNVEV (reference sequence). The CDR3 runs to 14 residues. The V and J ends lost 5 bases and 6 bases respectively, with 17 bases between them. This CDR3 reads CASSPSRGLGEQYF. The CDR3 DNA sequence: TGTGCCAGCAGTCCAAGCAGGGGACTGGGCGAGCAGTACTTC.